The next 5 T cell receptor beta chains were all read from a single sample in a study of T cells in narcolepsy. Assay used: immunoSEQ multiplex PCR; TCRdb lists only in-frame clones, some missing. The table records about 33,000 clones, 85% to 90% of them present only once. Sequencing input: CD45RA- memory CD4+ T cells from PBMCs. The receptors here all came from a human donor with narcolepsy.

The chain combines TRBV19 with TRBJ1-5; D gene unclear. Germline V gene lookup returns CDR1 LNHDA and CDR2 SQIVND (reference sequence). The V and J ends lost 5 bases and 3 bases respectively, with 14 bases between them. The CDR3 totals 15 residues. CDR3 in amino acids: CASSSPRHTNQPQHF. CDR3 nucleotides: TGTGCCAGTAGTTCTCCCCGACATACCAATCAGCCCCAGCATTTT.

V gene TRBV19 combines with J gene TRBJ2-1; D remains unclear. CDR3 length: 12 amino acids. V gave up 3 bases and J gave up 5 bases, with 5 bases separating them. The germline CDR1 and CDR2 sequences are LNHDA and SQIVND (reference sequence). This CDR3 reads CASSIADNEQFF. In nucleotides, the CDR3 is TGTGCCAGTAGTATTGCCGACAATGAGCAGTTCTTC.

This chain uses TRBV7-8 with TRBJ2-3, with 7 bases fitting TRBD2. The CDR3 spans 14 residues. The V gene's germline CDR1 is SGHVS and CDR2 FQNEAQ. Unmatched junction bases numbered 2, after V lost 4 bases and J lost 1 base. CDR3: CASSSTSGTDTQYF. CDR3 bases: TGTGCCAGCAGCTCCACTAGCGGCACAGATACGCAGTATTTT.

The CDR3: CASSLGLRGELFF. CDR3 nucleotides: TGTGCCAGCAGCTTAGGTCTAAGGGGGGAGCTGTTTTTT. V gene TRBV7-2 combines with J gene TRBJ2-2; D is ambiguous. The germline V and J ends were trimmed by 1 base and 8 bases, with 8 bases remaining between them. The CDR3 spans 13 residues. Germline V gene sequence: CDR1 SGHTA, CDR2 FQGNSA.

This chain's CDR3 is CASRDPGPPNEQFF. CDR3 sequence (DNA): TGTGCCAGCAGGGACCCCGGACCGCCGAATGAGCAGTTCTTC. J is TRBJ2-1 and V is TRBV6-5; D is uncertain. The CDR3 loop spans 14 amino acids. V lost 6 bases, J lost 7 bases, and 16 bases lay in between. Germline loops: CDR1 MNHEY, CDR2 SVGAGI.